The 26 T cell receptor beta chains below were found in one sample sequenced in a study of T cells in Graves' hyperthyroidism and ophthalmopathy. Amplification of TCR beta CDR3 regions used RNA as the template. A set of HTBI primers served as the primers for a first-round RT-PCR of the TCR CDR3. MiXCR, applied by TCRdb to the multiplex PCR reads, yields one record per CDR3 protein. The repertoire has about 840,000 distinct CDR3 sequences, approximately 40% of them found once; the top ten carry 8.9%. Input material: blood. The receptors were gathered from a man younger than 35 with Graves' hyperthyroidism.

Notes on this clonotype: An end of the junction does not agree with germline; a read error may underlie this. V gene TRBV7-9 combines with J gene TRBJ2-7; 8 nucleotides align to TRBD2. This CDR3 spans 17 amino acids. Germline CDR1 reads SEHNR; CDR2 reads FQNEAQ (reference sequence). CDR3: CASSQTSSGRLAYEQCF. CDR3 nucleotide sequence: TGCGCCAGCAGCCAGACCTCCAGCGGGAGATTAGCCTACGAGCAGTGCTTC.

The genes are TRBV11-1 and TRBJ1-1, with 7 bases matching TRBD1. After removal of 6 bases from V and 0 bases from J, the junction contained 4 bases not matched to a gene. Germline-derived CDR1 and CDR2 are SGHAT and FQDESV (reference sequence). The CDR3 has 14 residues. This CDR3 reads CASRVTGMNTEAFF. Here the CDR3 DNA reads TGTGCCAGCAGGGTGACAGGGATGAACACTGAAGCTTTCTTT.

The sample holds a few counts of this clonotype. This chain connects TRBV5-4 to TRBJ2-5; 10 bases are a match to TRBD1. V lost 4 bases and J lost 4; bases outside the gene matches: 10. The CDR3 covers 16 residues. In germline, CDR1 is SGHNT, CDR2 YYREEE (reference sequence). Written as DNA, the CDR3 is TGTGCCAGCAGCGGGAGGGACAGGGGTAGTGGAGAGACCCAGTACTTC. Translating it yields CASSGRDRGSGETQYF.

Note on this clonotype: Possible read error: a much larger clone is one base away. The chain has TRBV7-2 and TRBJ1-5, with D perhaps TRBD1 (5 bases). The germline V gene encodes CDR1 SGHTA and CDR2 FQGNSA. With 5 bases removed from V and 7 bases from J, the gap between germline ends came to 15 bases. The CDR3 totals 14 residues. CDR3 bases: TGTGCCAGCAGCGCTCCCTGGGGGGACCAGCCCCAGCATTTT. Encoded protein: CASSAPWGDQPQHF.

This clonotype was seen many times. The chain is built from TRBV20-1 and TRBJ1-5; TRBD1 matches at 12 bases. The CDR3 totals 17 residues. The germline CDR1 and CDR2 sequences are DFQATT and SNEGSKA (reference sequence). Germline trimming cut 0 bases from V and 9 bases from J; bases unmatched to any gene: 12. The CDR3 spells CSARDPRDRGLSGPQHF. The CDR3, as DNA: TGCAGTGCTAGAGATCCAAGGGACAGGGGGCTAAGCGGGCCCCAGCATTTT.

The chain combines TRBV7-9 with TRBJ2-7; TRBD1 matches at 9 bases. Germline CDR1 reads SEHNR; CDR2 reads FQNEAQ (reference sequence). Trimming cost V 5 bases and J 2 bases; bases outside gene matches: 7. This CDR3 has 15 amino acids. The CDR3 coding sequence is TGTGCCAGCAGCCAGGACAGGGGTACACCCTACGAGCAGTACTTC. It encodes CASSQDRGTPYEQYF.

The chain recombines TRBV24-1 with TRBJ2-5; the match to TRBD2 covers 9 bases. J gave up 3 bases and V 7 bases, and 14 bases lay outside the gene matches. CDR3 size: 17 residues. Germline CDR1 KGHDR, CDR2 SFDVKD. CDR3 nucleotide sequence: TGTGCCACCAGGAAGCTACTAGCGGGCAGGGGAGAAGAGACCCAGTACTTC. It codes for CATRKLLAGRGEETQYF.

The chain links TRBV5-1 to TRBJ2-7, with D tentatively TRBD2 (5 bases). CDR1 and CDR2 from the germline V gene are SGHRS and YFSETQ. V lost 0 bases and J 3 bases, leaving 10 bases between the germline ends. The CDR3 consists of 14 residues. The CDR3 spells CASSLVGDHYEQYF. The CDR3 DNA follows: TGCGCCAGCAGCTTGGTGGGAGACCACTACGAGCAGTACTTC.

The CDR3 DNA reads TGTGCCAGCAGCTTAGATCAGGGTCGCTACACCTTC. Translating it yields CASSLDQGRYTF. V and J are TRBV7-2 and TRBJ1-2, with D tentatively TRBD1 (5 bases). Germline lookup yields CDR1 SGHTA and CDR2 FQGNSA. The CDR3 has 12 residues. The V gene lost 1 base and the J gene lost 9 bases, with 9 bases spanning the gap.

The J gene is TRBJ2-5, the V gene TRBV29-1, with TRBD1 matching 7 bases. The CDR3 extends over 15 amino acids. The germline gives CDR1 SQVTM, CDR2 ANQGSEA. V was pared by 4 bases and J by 3 bases, with 11 bases of the junction left unmatched. The CDR3 spells CSVGPTGAGKETQYF. The CDR3 DNA sequence: TGCAGCGTTGGACCCACAGGGGCCGGGAAAGAGACCCAGTACTTC.

This clonotype was counted many times. V gene TRBV29-1 combines with J gene TRBJ2-5, with a tentative D call TRBD2 (6 bases). Trimming removed 1 base at V and 1 base at J, with 7 bases between. The CDR3 consists of 13 residues. From germline, CDR1 is SQVTM and CDR2 ANQGSEA. This CDR3 is CSVEGGGQETQYF. In DNA form, the CDR3 reads TGCAGCGTTGAAGGGGGAGGCCAAGAGACCCAGTACTTC.

The rearrangement joins TRBV25-1 to TRBJ1-1; TRBD1 agrees at 8 bases. The CDR3 covers 12 residues. Germline CDR1 and CDR2: MGHDK and SYGVNS. V shed 7 bases and J 7 bases; nucleotides not matched to a gene: 5. The CDR3 region has the DNA TGTGCCAGCAAGCGGACAGGGAATGAAGCTTTCTTT. This codes for CASKRTGNEAFF.

The chain employs TRBV29-1 and TRBJ1-1; D remains unclear. The germline CDR1 and CDR2 sequences are SQVTM and ANQGSEA. The CDR3 is 14 amino acids. V dropped 8 bases and J dropped 4 bases, with 20 bases sitting between them. CDR3 sequence (DNA): TGCAGCTTGTCGGTTACAGCGACGGGCACTGAAGCTTTCTTT. This sequence encodes CSLSVTATGTEAFF. The complete variable domain, with remaining parts taken from reference TRBV29-1 and TRBJ1-1, reads SAVISQKPSRDICQRGTSLTIQCQVDSQVTMMFWYRQQPGQSLTLIATANQGSEATYESGFVIDKFPISRPNLTFSTLTVSNMSPEDSSIYLCSLSVTATGTEAFFGQGTRLTVV.

The genes are TRBV12-5 and TRBJ1-2; D not resolved. The CDR3 totals 13 residues. Looked up from germline, CDR1 is LGHNT and CDR2 is FRNRAP. V lost 6 bases and J 4 bases, leaving 12 bases between the germline ends. The CDR3 DNA reads as TGTGCTAGTGGGCCGCCGGGTGGCTATGGCTACACCTTC. Its protein product is CASGPPGGYGYTF.

The chain carries TRBV5-4 and TRBJ1-5; D is ambiguous. The length of the CDR3 is 12 residues. Germline CDR1 and CDR2: SGHNT and YYREEE (reference sequence). The V and J ends lost 7 bases and 7 bases respectively, with 12 bases between them. The CDR3 here is CASCLGRQPQHF. The DNA for the CDR3 is TGTGCCAGCTGCCTAGGGCGGCAGCCCCAGCATTTT.

This clonotype was seen ten or more times. The V gene is TRBV7-2, the J gene TRBJ2-7; no definite D call. The germline V gene encodes CDR1 SGHTA and CDR2 FQGNSA. This CDR3 is built from 14 residues. Trimming removed 0 bases from V and 3 bases from J, with 9 bases in between. This CDR3 is CASSLADLGYEQYF. The CDR3 DNA is TGTGCCAGCAGCTTAGCGGACCTAGGCTACGAGCAGTACTTC.

The genes are TRBV7-2 and TRBJ2-2, with 8 bases fitting TRBD2. J lost 5 bases, V lost 5 bases, and 10 bases had no gene match. CDR3 length equals 16 residues. Germline assignment: CDR1 SGHTA and CDR2 FQGNSA. CDR3 DNA sequence: TGTGCCAGCAGCCCCAACAGCGGGAGACTTACCGGGGAGCTGTTTTTT. Protein product: CASSPNSGRLTGELFF.

As regards this clonotype: A much larger clone is a single base away; this may be a read error. This chain joins TRBV2 and TRBJ2-2; possibly TRBD2 for D (6 bases). Germline V gene data show CDR1 as SNHLY and CDR2 as FYNNEI. The length of the CDR3 is 12 residues. Here the CDR3 reads CASIEGTGGLFF. The CDR3 DNA sequence: TGTGCCAGCATTGAGGGCACCGGGGGGCTGTTTTTT.

The V call is TRBV2, the J call TRBJ2-1; 11 bases line up with TRBD1. This CDR3 has 16 amino acids. CDR1 SNHLY and CDR2 FYNNEI come from the germline V gene. V dropped 6 bases and J dropped 4; count of bases not matched to a gene: 8. The CDR3 DNA sequence: TGTGCCAGCAGGGACAGGGGGCGAGCTTATTACAATGAGCAGTTCTTC. This codes for CASRDRGRAYYNEQFF. The whole variable domain, filled in from reference TRBV2 and TRBJ2-1, reads EPEVTQTPSHQVTQMGQEVILRCVPISNHLYFYWYRQILGQKVEFLVSFYNNEISEKSEIFDDQFSVERPDGSNFTLKIRSTKLEDSAMYFCASRDRGRAYYNEQFFGPGTRLTVL.

The CDR3 DNA follows: TGTGCCACCGGGACAGGGGACCTCTACGAGCAGTACTTC. Its protein product is CATGTGDLYEQYF. The V call is TRBV10-3, the J call TRBJ2-7; 10 nucleotides line up with TRBD1. This CDR3 has 13 residues. Germline V CDR1 and CDR2: ENHRY, SYGVKD. The J segment lost 3 bases and the V segment lost 10 bases, leaving 6 bases of the junction unmatched.

This clonotype was seen repeatedly, ten times or more. The V call is TRBV19, the J call TRBJ1-1; weak D call: TRBD1 (5 bases). In germline, CDR1 is LNHDA, CDR2 SQIVND (reference sequence). The CDR3 is 11 residues long. V gave up 7 bases and J gave up 4 bases, with 7 bases separating them. CDR3 in DNA: TGTGCCAGTATGGGGGTCACTGAAGCTTTCTTT. Protein sequence: CASMGVTEAFF.

In its sample, this clonotype was seen a few times. V is TRBV2 and J is TRBJ2-2; 10 nucleotides align to TRBD2. The trim removed 6 bases at V and 6 bases at J, leaving 7 bases unmatched. The CDR3 contains 15 residues. Germline V gene data show CDR1 as SNHLY and CDR2 as FYNNEI. The CDR3 region has the DNA TGTGCCAGCAGATTCCTAGCGGGGGAGTCCGGGGAGCTGTTTTTT. Residues: CASRFLAGESGELFF.

This clonotype showed up just a few times. J is TRBJ1-4 and V is TRBV6-1; weak D call: TRBD1 (5 bases). Between the trimmed V and J ends, which lost 8 bases and 8 bases, there was a span of 18 bases. This CDR3 is 14 amino acids long. Germline loops: CDR1 MNHNS, CDR2 SASEGT. CDR3 sequence (DNA): TGTGCCAGCTTGAAAACAGGCTCCATCGAAAAACTGTTTTTT. Translation gives CASLKTGSIEKLFF.

The sample holds a few counts of this clonotype. The chain has TRBV7-2 and TRBJ2-7, with D tentatively TRBD1 (6 bases). The CDR3 runs 18 residues. V shed 1 base and J shed 2 bases, with 21 bases lying between them. The germline gives CDR1 SGHTA, CDR2 FQGNSA. CDR3 residues: CASSLGGGYSALPYEQYF. The DNA of the CDR3 is TGTGCCAGCAGCTTAGGAGGGGGTTATAGCGCGCTTCCCTACGAGCAGTACTTC.

In DNA, the CDR3 is TGTGCCAGCAGACTGACAAATAATTCACCCCTCCACTTT. Translation: CASRLTNNSPLHF. V usage is TRBV3-1 and J usage is TRBJ1-6; no definite D call. The CDR3 is made up of 13 amino acids. Germline V gene data show CDR1 as LGHDT and CDR2 as YNNKEL (reference sequence). V lost 6 bases to trimming and J lost 5 bases, with 8 bases between them. Looking up the rest from reference TRBV3-1 and TRBJ1-6 gives the full variable domain: DTAVSQTPKYLVTQMGNDKSIKCEQNLGHDTMYWYKQDSKKFLKIMFSYNNKELIINETVPNRFSPKSPDKAHLNLHINSLELGDSAVYFCASRLTNNSPLHFGNGTRLTVT.

Many counts were recorded for this clonotype. This chain uses TRBV7-2 with TRBJ2-7; 9 positions agree with TRBD2. This CDR3 is built from 15 residues. Looked up from germline, CDR1 is SGHTA and CDR2 is FQGNSA. V dropped 1 base and J dropped 3; count of bases not matched to a gene: 4. The CDR3 bases are TGTGCCAGCAGCTTAGGCCTAGCGGGAATCTACGAGCAGTACTTC. It yields the protein CASSLGLAGIYEQYF.